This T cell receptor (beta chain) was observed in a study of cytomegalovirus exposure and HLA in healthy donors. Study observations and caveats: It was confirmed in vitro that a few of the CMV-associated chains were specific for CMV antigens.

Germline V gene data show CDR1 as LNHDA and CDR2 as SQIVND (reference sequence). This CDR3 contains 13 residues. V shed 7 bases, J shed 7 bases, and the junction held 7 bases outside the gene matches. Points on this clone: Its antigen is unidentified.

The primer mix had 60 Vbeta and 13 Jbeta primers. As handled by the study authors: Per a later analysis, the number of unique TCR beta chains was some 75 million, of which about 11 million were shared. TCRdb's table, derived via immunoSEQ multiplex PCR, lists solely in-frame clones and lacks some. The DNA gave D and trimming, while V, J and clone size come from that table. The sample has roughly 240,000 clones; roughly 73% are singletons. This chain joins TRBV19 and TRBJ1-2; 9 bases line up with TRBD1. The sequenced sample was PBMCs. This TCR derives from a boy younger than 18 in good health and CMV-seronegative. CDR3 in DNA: TGTGCCAGTACCCCCGACAGGGGGGGTGGCTACACCTTC. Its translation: CASTPDRGGGYTF.